The sequence of this T cell receptor (beta chain) was determined in a study of T cell repertoires in aging, cancer and after chemotherapy. Study summary: Pre- and post-chemotherapy samples were paired from chronic lymphocytic leukemia patients treated with fludarabine- or bendamustine-based regimens. The whole study produced a dataset of roughly 8.6 million TCR reads.

The template was genomic DNA from peripheral blood, not RNA. Multiplex touch-down PCR with TRB-A/B primers amplified rearranged V-D-J TRB sequences. TCRdb recomputed calls from the multiplex PCR reads with MiXCR, one row per CDR3 protein. The sample records over a thousand distinct CDR3 sequences, 50% to 70% being singletons. Trimming at V came to 5 bases and at J to 5 bases, leaving 3 bases not matched to a gene. This CDR3 region has 15 residues. Germline assignment: CDR1 MNHEY and CDR2 SMNVEV (reference sequence). Points on this clonotype: Its antigen is as yet unknown.

Whole-study findings and limits: Age-matched healthy donors had significantly more diverse, less clonal blood TCR repertoires than untreated cancer patients. In each cancer cohort, median generation probability increased across chemotherapy, suggesting thymic output rebounded.

Sequencing was performed on blood. V gene TRBV27 combines with J gene TRBJ2-1, with 13 bases fitting TRBD2. The receptor comes from a human donor with a blood cancer. The CDR3 spells CASSLLAGGNNEQFF. CDR3 coding DNA: TGTGCCAGCAGTCTACTAGCGGGAGGGAACAATGAGCAGTTCTTC.